A single TCR beta chain is shown here with its context. This sample is drawn from a study of blood T cell repertoires in COVID-19. CDR3 length: 15 amino acids. J gave up 10 bases and V 2 bases, and 4 bases lay outside the gene matches. Germline CDR1 MNHNS, CDR2 SASEGT. TCRdb's copy holds only in-frame clones and misses some; the assay was immunoSEQ multiplex PCR. The table records 250,000 to 300,000 clones, around 89% of them present only once. The chain combines TRBV6-1 with TRBJ1-6; TRBD1 agrees at 11 bases. The source is a woman aged 40 to 50 with acute or convalescent COVID-19. The sequencing input was peripheral blood. CDR3 nucleotide sequence: TGTGCCAGCAGTGAAAGGACAGGGGGCGCGTCACCCCTCCACTTT. This gives the protein CASSERTGGASPLHF.